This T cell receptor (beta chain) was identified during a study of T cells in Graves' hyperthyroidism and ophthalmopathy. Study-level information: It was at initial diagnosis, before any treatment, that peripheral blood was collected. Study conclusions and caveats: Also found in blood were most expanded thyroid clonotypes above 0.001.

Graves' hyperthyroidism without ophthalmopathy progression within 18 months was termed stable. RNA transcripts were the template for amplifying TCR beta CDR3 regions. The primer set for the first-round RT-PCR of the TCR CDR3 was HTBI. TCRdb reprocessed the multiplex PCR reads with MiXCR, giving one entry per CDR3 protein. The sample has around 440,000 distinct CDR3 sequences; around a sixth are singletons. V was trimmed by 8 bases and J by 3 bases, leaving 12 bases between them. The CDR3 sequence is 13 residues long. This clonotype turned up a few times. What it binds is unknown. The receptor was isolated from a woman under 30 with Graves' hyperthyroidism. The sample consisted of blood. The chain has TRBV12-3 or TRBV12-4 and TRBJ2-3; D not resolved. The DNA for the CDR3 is TGTGCCAGCCTTAAAATAGGGACAGATACGCAGTATTTT. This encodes CASLKIGTDTQYF.